This TCR beta chain came from a study of CD8 T cell repertoires and HIV-1 epitope variants. Study information: T cells were stimulated with Twenty-five Gag and Nef peptides separately. Controls were a CMV, EBV and flu peptide pool, Ebola AY9 negative control, and no-peptide well.

Profiling relied on immunoSEQ multiplex PCR, and the TCRdb table lists in-frame clones only, not all of them. Among some 87,000 clones, approximately 70% were seen once, and the ten largest hold about a quarter. Sequencing input: uncultured baseline CD8+ T cells from peripheral blood mononuclear cells (PBMCs). This receptor was identified in a male donor with HIV.

The DNA for the CDR3 is TGTGCCTCCGACGGGGCAGGGAGGTATGGCTACACCTTC. Encoded protein: CASDGAGRYGYTF. The chain joins TRBV28 to TRBJ1-2, with a tentative D call TRBD1 (5 bases). This CDR3 has 13 residues. With 11 bases removed from V and 5 bases from J, the gap between germline ends came to 18 bases. CDR1 and CDR2 from the germline V gene are MDHEN and SYDVKM.